The 29 T cell receptor beta chains in this list originate from one sample, sequenced in a study of T cells after yellow fever vaccination. Each CDR3 protein gets one entry after TCRdb re-called the 5' RACE reads with MiXCR. The table has a few hundred thousand distinct CDR3 sequences, under 9% seen once; the top ten hold 3% to 3.5%. The specimen was CD4+ T cells sorted from PBMCs, collected 5 days after the yellow fever booster vaccination. The receptors were gathered from a man aged 18-30 years who received the YFV17D yellow fever vaccine.

This rearrangement joins TRBV12-3 or TRBV12-4 to TRBJ2-3; a weak D match, TRBD2 (6 bases). The CDR3 totals 12 residues. With 3 bases removed from V and 7 bases from J, the gap between germline ends came to 8 bases. This chain's CDR3 is CASSLAGYTQYF. In DNA, the CDR3 is TGTGCCAGCAGTTTGGCGGGGTATACGCAGTATTTT.

The chain employs TRBV24-1 and TRBJ2-2; the match to TRBD1 covers 9 bases. Germline values: CDR1 KGHDR, CDR2 SFDVKD. CDR3 size: 14 residues. Trimming cost V 6 bases and J 6 bases; bases outside gene matches: 4. As DNA, the CDR3 is TGTGCCACCAGTAACAGGGGGCCCGCCGGGGAGCTGTTTTTT. Translation gives CATSNRGPAGELFF.

This clonotype showed up just a few times. The chain has TRBV18 and TRBJ2-7, with 8 bases that match TRBD1. Losses at the gene ends were 5 bases for V and 2 bases for J; bases not matched to a gene: 5. The CDR3 is 14 amino acids. In germline, CDR1 is KGHSH, CDR2 LQKENI. The CDR3 spells CASSGTRGPYEQYF. The CDR3, as DNA: TGTGCCAGCTCAGGGACCAGGGGGCCCTACGAGCAGTACTTC.

This clonotype was picked up a small number of times. The chain recombines TRBV19 with TRBJ1-6, with a weak D call TRBD1 (5 bases). V was cut by 3 bases and J by 7 bases, with 10 bases left in between. Germline loops: CDR1 LNHDA, CDR2 SQIVND (reference sequence). CDR3 length: 14 amino acids. Here the CDR3 reads CASSIGASNSPLHF. CDR3 sequence (DNA): TGTGCCAGTAGTATCGGGGCTAGCAATTCACCCCTCCACTTT.

This clonotype was seen a few times. V usage is TRBV5-5 and J usage is TRBJ1-4; unclear D gene. The CDR3 is 16 amino acids. Germline V lookup: CDR1 SGHKS, CDR2 YYEKEE (reference sequence). V was clipped by 6 bases and J by 0 bases, with 15 bases between them. The CDR3 loop reads CASTRDVGATNEKLFF. The CDR3 DNA follows: TGTGCCAGCACCCGTGACGTAGGTGCAACTAATGAAAAACTGTTTTTT.

The V gene is TRBV12-3 or TRBV12-4, the J gene TRBJ2-5; 9 nucleotides match TRBD2. After removal of 5 bases from V and 7 bases from J, the junction contained 17 bases not matched to a gene. The length of the CDR3 is 17 residues. This CDR3 is CASSPRSSGAFSGTQYF. The CDR3 DNA follows: TGTGCCAGCAGTCCGAGGTCTAGCGGGGCGTTTAGCGGGACCCAGTACTTC.

The table lists this clonotype with a few counts. The V gene is TRBV29-1, the J gene TRBJ2-5; no clear D. V was trimmed by 4 bases and J by 2 bases, leaving 5 bases between them. Germline V gene lookup returns CDR1 SQVTM and CDR2 ANQGSEA. The CDR3 covers 11 residues. The CDR3 DNA reads as TGCAGCGTTGCCCAACAAGAGACCCAGTACTTC. Protein: CSVAQQETQYF.

This chain joins TRBV6-5 and TRBJ2-7, with 8 bases lining up with TRBD1. CDR1 and CDR2 from the germline V gene are MNHEY and SVGAGI. The trim removed 6 bases at V and 2 bases at J, leaving 9 bases unmatched. The CDR3 contains 15 residues. The CDR3 DNA reads as TGTGCCAGCAGGGGAACAGGGGGAGAAACCTACGAGCAGTACGTC. Its protein product is CASRGTGGETYEQYV.

This clonotype was detected a few times. The CDR3 sequence is CASSVGLAGGYEQYF. The CDR3 nucleotides read TGTGCCAGCAGCGTCGGCCTAGCGGGGGGGTACGAGCAGTACTTC. V gene TRBV12-3 or TRBV12-4 combines with J gene TRBJ2-7, with 12 bases matching TRBD2. With V trimmed by 6 bases and J by 4 bases, 7 bases remained unmatched. This CDR3 has 15 residues.

J is TRBJ2-5 and V is TRBV5-1; D call uncertain. Germline CDR1 SGHRS, CDR2 YFSETQ. The CDR3 spans 13 residues. Trimming removed 0 bases at V and 5 bases at J, with 8 bases between. In nucleotides, the CDR3 is TGCGCCAGCAGCTTGGGATTTGCGGAGACCCAGTACTTC. Its translation: CASSLGFAETQYF.

The chain employs TRBV18 and TRBJ1-1; unclear D gene. CDR3 length equals 14 residues. V dropped 2 bases and J dropped 5 bases, with 12 bases sitting between them. Germline lookup yields CDR1 KGHSH and CDR2 LQKENI. This chain's CDR3 is CASSPNIPGTEAFF. In DNA form, the CDR3 reads TGTGCCAGCTCACCAAACATTCCCGGGACTGAAGCTTTCTTT.

This clonotype was counted at least ten times. The chain has TRBV18 and TRBJ2-2; D perhaps matches TRBD2 (6 bases). This CDR3 is built from 14 residues. The germline V and J ends were trimmed by 7 bases and 0 bases, with 9 bases remaining between them. Germline V gives CDR1 KGHSH, CDR2 LQKENI. The CDR3 sequence: CASYRETNTGELFF. Written as DNA, the CDR3 is TGTGCCAGCTACCGGGAGACGAACACCGGGGAGCTGTTTTTT.

V is TRBV7-2 and J is TRBJ1-2; D is uncertain. Trimming pared 5 bases from V and 4 bases from J, leaving 17 bases between. From germline, CDR1 is SGHTA and CDR2 FQGNSA. CDR3 length equals 15 residues. Here the CDR3 reads CASSRVASTGYGYTF. DNA of the CDR3: TGTGCCAGCAGCCGAGTAGCCTCGACGGGCTATGGCTACACCTTC. The full variable domain, rest sourced from reference TRBV7-2 and TRBJ1-2, is GAGVSQSPSNKVTEKGKDVELRCDPISGHTALYWYRQSLGQGLEFLIYFQGNSAPDKSGLPSDRFSAERTGGSVSTLTIQRTQQEDSAVYLCASSRVASTGYGYTFGSGTRLTVV.

The chain's CDR3 is CAWSEGGVGVGEQYF. CDR3 sequence (DNA): TGTGCCTGGAGTGAGGGGGGCGTTGGGGTTGGGGAGCAGTACTTC. V and J are TRBV30 and TRBJ2-7, with D perhaps given as TRBD1 or TRBD2 (6 bases each). Trimming cost V 1 base and J 7 bases, with 20 bases left between them. The CDR3 length is 15 residues. Germline CDR1 is GTSNPN and CDR2 is SVGIG (reference sequence). Based on the CDR3 plus reference TRBV30 and TRBJ2-7, the full variable domain is SQTIHQWPATLVQPVGSPLSLECTVEGTSNPNLYWYRQAAGRGLQLLFYSVGIGQISSEVPQNLSASRPQDRQFILSSKKLLLSDSGFYLCAWSEGGVGVGEQYFGPGTRLTVT.

This clonotype showed up just a few times. This sequence joins TRBV4-3 and TRBJ2-5; D is ambiguous. Trimming removed 0 bases from V and 5 bases from J, with 16 bases in between. In germline, CDR1 is LGHNA, CDR2 YSLEER. The CDR3 runs to 16 residues. The DNA of the CDR3 is TGCGCCAGCAGCCAAGATAGTGGCCTAGTCGGCGAGACCCAGTACTTC. It codes for CASSQDSGLVGETQYF.

The chain uses TRBV29-1 and TRBJ2-7, with TRBD2 matching over 10 bases. With 2 bases clipped from V and 5 bases from J, the junction kept 9 bases outside the gene matches. The length of the CDR3 is 15 residues. Germline CDR1 reads SQVTM; CDR2 reads ANQGSEA. The CDR3 here is CSVERSSGGLDEQYF. The CDR3 DNA is TGCAGCGTTGAAAGGAGTAGCGGGGGGTTGGACGAGCAGTACTTC.

This chain uses TRBV2 with TRBJ2-7; possible D gene TRBD2, 7 bases. The germline V gene encodes CDR1 SNHLY and CDR2 FYNNEI. The CDR3 sequence is 15 residues long. Trimming took 7 bases from V and 2 from J, leaving 18 bases between them. CDR3 protein: CASKGGADAPYEQYF. The CDR3, as DNA: TGTGCCAGCAAGGGGGGGGCGGATGCCCCCTACGAGCAGTACTTC.

This clonotype showed up many times. V gene TRBV12-3 or TRBV12-4 combines with J gene TRBJ1-6; 9 bases fit TRBD1. V was pared by 0 bases and J by 7 bases, with 4 bases of the junction left unmatched. The CDR3 is made up of 16 amino acids. The CDR3 sequence: CASSLATGGWNSPLHF. In nucleotides, the CDR3 is TGTGCCAGCAGTTTAGCCACAGGGGGCTGGAATTCACCCCTCCACTTT.

This clonotype was found many times. The chain has TRBV5-6 and TRBJ1-1; TRBD1 is a possible D gene (5 bases). The CDR3 consists of 17 residues. With 0 bases removed from V and 3 bases from J, the gap between germline ends came to 18 bases. Germline CDR1 and CDR2: SGHDT and YYEEEE. The CDR3 reads CASSLGGRNRFHTEAFF. The CDR3 DNA is TGTGCCAGCAGCTTGGGGGGCCGGAATCGTTTCCACACTGAAGCTTTCTTT.

V and J are TRBV7-2 and TRBJ2-5; D gene ambiguous. This CDR3 is 12 amino acids long. In germline, CDR1 is SGHTA, CDR2 FQGNSA. V shed 0 bases and J shed 7 bases, with 6 bases lying between them. The CDR3 loop reads CASSLAGPTQYF. CDR3 bases: TGTGCCAGCAGCTTAGCCGGGCCGACCCAGTACTTC.

The chain couples TRBV2 to TRBJ2-1, with 12 bases that match TRBD2. The length of the CDR3 is 15 residues. Losses at the gene ends were 4 bases for V and 9 bases for J; bases not matched to a gene: 7. Per germline, CDR1 SNHLY and CDR2 FYNNEI. In nucleotides, the CDR3 is TGTGCCAGCAGTGGGTCTAGCGGGGGGGCGTTTGAGCAGTTCTTC. Translation gives CASSGSSGGAFEQFF.

This clonotype has just a few counts. The chain uses TRBV6-6 and TRBJ2-3; 10 positions match TRBD1. Per the germline V gene, CDR1 is MNHNY and CDR2 is SVGAGI (reference sequence). Trimming removed 10 bases from V and 6 bases from J; junction bases left unmatched: 10. This CDR3 comprises 14 residues. DNA of the CDR3: TGTGCCACCCGACAGGGGGCGCTTGGGGATACGCAGTATTTT. It encodes CATRQGALGDTQYF.

The rearrangement links TRBV7-9 to TRBJ2-3; D is possibly TRBD1 (6 bases). From germline, CDR1 is SEHNR and CDR2 FQNEAQ (reference sequence). CDR3 length: 15 residues. The V gene lost 1 base and the J gene lost 4 bases, with 12 bases spanning the gap. The CDR3 loop reads CASSLVGGSPDTQYF. In nucleotides, the CDR3 is TGTGCCAGCAGCTTAGTTGGGGGCTCCCCAGATACGCAGTATTTT.

This clonotype was detected ten times or more. V is TRBV7-6 and J is TRBJ1-1, with D uncertain. Trimming pared 5 bases from V and 5 bases from J, leaving 12 bases between. The V gene's germline CDR1 is SGHVS and CDR2 FNYEAQ. There are 13 residues in the CDR3. The CDR3 nucleotides are TGTGCCAGCAGCCAAGGACGGGGAACTGAAGCTTTCTTT. It specifies CASSQGRGTEAFF. The variable domain in full, completed from reference TRBV7-6 and TRBJ1-1, reads GAGVSQSPRYKVTKRGQDVALRCDPISGHVSLYWYRQALGQGPEFLTYFNYEAQQDKSGLPNDRFSAERPEGSISTLTIQRTEQRDSAMYRCASSQGRGTEAFFGQGTRLTVV.

There are a few counts of this clonotype. The rearrangement links TRBV10-3 to TRBJ2-5; possibly TRBD2 for D (6 bases). The CDR3 contains 11 residues. Germline CDR1 ENHRY, CDR2 SYGVKD. Trimming removed 6 bases at V and 4 bases at J, with 6 bases between. The CDR3 here is CAIRGGETQYF. In DNA, the CDR3 is TGTGCCATCAGGGGGGGAGAGACCCAGTACTTC.

This clonotype was detected only a few times. The chain uses TRBV7-2 and TRBJ2-3; 8 bases are shared with TRBD2. The CDR3 is 12 amino acids. Trimming removed 5 bases from V and 10 bases from J; junction bases left unmatched: 5. Per germline, CDR1 SGHTA and CDR2 FQGNSA. The CDR3 DNA follows: TGTGCCAGCAGCCTCGGGGGGGCATCGCAGTATTTT. Protein: CASSLGGASQYF.

There are many counts of this clonotype. The chain couples TRBV20-1 to TRBJ2-3, with D perhaps matching TRBD1 or TRBD2 (6 bases each). The CDR3 runs to 14 residues. V was clipped by 4 bases and J by 2 bases, with 13 bases between them. CDR1 and CDR2 (germline): DFQATT, SNEGSKA (reference sequence). The CDR3: CSATVGGVTDTQYF. CDR3 nucleotide sequence: TGCAGTGCTACGGTGGGGGGCGTCACAGATACGCAGTATTTT.

On this clonotype itself: One end of the junction varies from germline; a read error may be responsible. The chain links TRBV4-3 to TRBJ1-3; no definite D call. The CDR3 runs 14 residues. Germline CDR1 LGHNA, CDR2 YSLEER. The CDR3 nucleotides read TGCGCCAGCAGCCAATCCACCATAGGAAACGCCATATATTTT. This sequence encodes CASSQSTIGNAIYF.

This clonotype was seen only a few times. The chain is built from TRBV3-1 and TRBJ1-1; D is unclear. The V end was cut by 1 base, the J end by 6 bases, with 6 bases between. The CDR3 is 12 residues long. The V gene's germline CDR1 is LGHDT and CDR2 YNNKEL (reference sequence). The CDR3 protein is CASSQVPPEAFF. Written as DNA, the CDR3 is TGTGCCAGCAGCCAAGTACCCCCTGAAGCTTTCTTT. Together with reference TRBV3-1 and TRBJ1-1, the CDR3 gives the full variable domain: DTAVSQTPKYLVTQMGNDKSIKCEQNLGHDTMYWYKQDSKKFLKIMFSYNNKELIINETVPNRFSPKSPDKAHLNLHINSLELGDSAVYFCASSQVPPEAFFGQGTRLTVV.